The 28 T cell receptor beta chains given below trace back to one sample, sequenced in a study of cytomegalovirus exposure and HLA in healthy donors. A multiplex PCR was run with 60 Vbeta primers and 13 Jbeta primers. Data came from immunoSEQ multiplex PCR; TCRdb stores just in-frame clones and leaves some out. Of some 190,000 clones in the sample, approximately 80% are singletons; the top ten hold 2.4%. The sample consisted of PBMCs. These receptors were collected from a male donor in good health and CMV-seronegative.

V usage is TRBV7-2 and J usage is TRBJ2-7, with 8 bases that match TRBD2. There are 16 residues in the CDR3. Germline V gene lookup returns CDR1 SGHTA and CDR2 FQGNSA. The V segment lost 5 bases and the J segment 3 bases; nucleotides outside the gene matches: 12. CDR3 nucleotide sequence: TGTGCCAGCAGCCCTCGACGGGCGGGGGGCGACTACGAGCAGTACTTC. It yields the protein CASSPRRAGGDYEQYF.

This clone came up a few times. In DNA form, the CDR3 reads TGTGCCATCAGAAGTGACAGGGCCGGTGAGCAGTTCTTC. Translating gives CAIRSDRAGEQFF. The chain couples TRBV10-3 to TRBJ2-1; TRBD1 aligns across 7 bases. CDR1 is ENHRY, CDR2 SYGVKD, per germline. J was trimmed by 9 bases and V by 6 bases; bases with no gene match: 8. CDR3 size: 13 residues.

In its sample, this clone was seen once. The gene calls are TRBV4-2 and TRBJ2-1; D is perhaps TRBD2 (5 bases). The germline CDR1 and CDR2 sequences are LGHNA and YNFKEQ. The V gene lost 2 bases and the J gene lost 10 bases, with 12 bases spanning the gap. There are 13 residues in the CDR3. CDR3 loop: CASSQLLASEQFF. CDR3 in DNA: TGTGCCAGCAGCCAACTTCTAGCCAGCGAGCAGTTCTTC.

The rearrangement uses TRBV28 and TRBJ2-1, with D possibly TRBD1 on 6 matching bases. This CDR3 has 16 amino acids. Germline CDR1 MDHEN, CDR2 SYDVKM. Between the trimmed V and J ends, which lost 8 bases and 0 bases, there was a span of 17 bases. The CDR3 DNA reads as TGTGCCAGCCCGCCGCCGGGGACAACCTCCTACAATGAGCAGTTCTTC. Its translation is CASPPPGTTSYNEQFF.

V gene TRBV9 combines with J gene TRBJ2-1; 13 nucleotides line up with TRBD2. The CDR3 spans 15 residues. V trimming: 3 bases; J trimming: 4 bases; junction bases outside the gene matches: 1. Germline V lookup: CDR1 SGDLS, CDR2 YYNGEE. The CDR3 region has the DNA TGTGCCAGCAGCGAGGGACTAGCGGGGTACAATGAGCAGTTCTTC. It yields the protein CASSEGLAGYNEQFF. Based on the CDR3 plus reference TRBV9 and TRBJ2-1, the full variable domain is DSGVTQTPKHLITATGQRVTLRCSPRSGDLSVYWYQQSLDQGLQFLIQYYNGEERAKGNILERFSAQQFPDLHSELNLSSLELGDSALYFCASSEGLAGYNEQFFGPGTRLTVL.

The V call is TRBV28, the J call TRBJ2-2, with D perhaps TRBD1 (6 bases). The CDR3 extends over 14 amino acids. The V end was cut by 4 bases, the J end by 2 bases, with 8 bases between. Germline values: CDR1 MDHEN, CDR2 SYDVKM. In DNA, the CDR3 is TGTGCCAGCAGTTCGACAGGAAACACCGGGGAGCTGTTTTTT. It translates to CASSSTGNTGELFF.

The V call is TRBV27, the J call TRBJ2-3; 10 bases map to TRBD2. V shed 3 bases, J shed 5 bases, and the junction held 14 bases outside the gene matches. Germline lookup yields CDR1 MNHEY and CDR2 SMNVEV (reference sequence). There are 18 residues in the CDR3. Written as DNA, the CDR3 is TGTGCCAGCAGTTTGGTGCTCGGGATTAGCGGGGGGAAAGATACGCAGTATTTT. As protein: CASSLVLGISGGKDTQYF.

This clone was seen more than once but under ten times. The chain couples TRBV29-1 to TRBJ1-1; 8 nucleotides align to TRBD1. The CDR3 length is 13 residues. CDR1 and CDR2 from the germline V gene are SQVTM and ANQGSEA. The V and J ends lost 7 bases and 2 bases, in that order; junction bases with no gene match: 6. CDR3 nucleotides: TGCAGCGGAAACAGGGGGATAAACACTGAAGCTTTCTTT. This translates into CSGNRGINTEAFF. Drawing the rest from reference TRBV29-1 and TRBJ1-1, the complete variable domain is SAVISQKPSRDICQRGTSLTIQCQVDSQVTMMFWYRQQPGQSLTLIATANQGSEATYESGFVIDKFPISRPNLTFSTLTVSNMSPEDSSIYLCSGNRGINTEAFFGQGTRLTVV.

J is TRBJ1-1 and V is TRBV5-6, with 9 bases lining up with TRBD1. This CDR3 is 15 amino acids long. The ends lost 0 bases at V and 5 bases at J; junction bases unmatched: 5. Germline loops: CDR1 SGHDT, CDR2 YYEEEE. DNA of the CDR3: TGTGCCAGCAGCTTGGAGGGGGACAGGGTGACTGAAGCTTTCTTT. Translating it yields CASSLEGDRVTEAFF.

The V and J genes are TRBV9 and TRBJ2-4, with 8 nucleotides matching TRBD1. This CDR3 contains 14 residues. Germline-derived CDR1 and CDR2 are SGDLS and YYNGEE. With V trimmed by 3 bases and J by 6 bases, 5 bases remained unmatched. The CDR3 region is CASSARQGPNIQYF. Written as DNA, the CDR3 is TGTGCCAGCAGCGCCCGACAGGGGCCAAACATTCAGTACTTC.

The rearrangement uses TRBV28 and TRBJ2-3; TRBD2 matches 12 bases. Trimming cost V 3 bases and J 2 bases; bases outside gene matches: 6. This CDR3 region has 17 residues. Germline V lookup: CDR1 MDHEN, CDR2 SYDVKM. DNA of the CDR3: TGTGCCAGCAGTTTCCGCAGACTAGCGGGGGCCACAGATACGCAGTATTTT. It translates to CASSFRRLAGATDTQYF. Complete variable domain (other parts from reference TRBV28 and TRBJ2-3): DVKVTQSSRYLVKRTGEKVFLECVQDMDHENMFWYRQDPGLGLRLIYFSYDVKMKEKGDIPEGYSVSREKKERFSLILESASTNQTSMYLCASSFRRLAGATDTQYFGPGTRLTVL.

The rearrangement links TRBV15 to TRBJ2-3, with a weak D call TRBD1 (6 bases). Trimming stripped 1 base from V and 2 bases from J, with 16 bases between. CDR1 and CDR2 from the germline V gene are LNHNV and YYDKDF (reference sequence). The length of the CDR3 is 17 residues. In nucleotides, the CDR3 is TGTGCCACCAGCAGAGGGTTCCCAGGACAGTTCACAGATACGCAGTATTTT. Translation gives CATSRGFPGQFTDTQYF.

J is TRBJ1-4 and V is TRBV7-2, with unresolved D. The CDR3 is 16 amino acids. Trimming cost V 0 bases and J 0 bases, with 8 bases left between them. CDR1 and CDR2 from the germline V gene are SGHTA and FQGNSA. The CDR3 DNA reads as TGTGCCAGCAGCTTAGCTGGGAGATCAACTAATGAAAAACTGTTTTTT. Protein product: CASSLAGRSTNEKLFF.

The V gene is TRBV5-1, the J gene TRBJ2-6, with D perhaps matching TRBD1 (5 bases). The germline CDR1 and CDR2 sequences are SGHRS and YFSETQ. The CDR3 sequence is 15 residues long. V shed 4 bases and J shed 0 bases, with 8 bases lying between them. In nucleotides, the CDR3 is TGCGCCAGCAGCCTACAGGACTCTGGGGCCAACGTCCTGACTTTC. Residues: CASSLQDSGANVLTF.

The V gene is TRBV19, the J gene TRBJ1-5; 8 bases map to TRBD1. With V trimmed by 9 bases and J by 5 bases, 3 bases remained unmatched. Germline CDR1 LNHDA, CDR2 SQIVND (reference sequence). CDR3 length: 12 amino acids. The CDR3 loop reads CASGQGHQPQHF. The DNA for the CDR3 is TGTGCCAGCGGACAGGGCCATCAGCCCCAGCATTTT.

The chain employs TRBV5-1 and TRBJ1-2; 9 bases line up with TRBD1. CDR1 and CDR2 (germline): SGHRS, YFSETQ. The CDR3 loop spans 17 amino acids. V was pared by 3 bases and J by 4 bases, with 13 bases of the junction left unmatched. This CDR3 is CASSYKSRDRDTYGYTF. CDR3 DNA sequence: TGCGCCAGCAGCTATAAAAGCCGGGACAGGGATACCTATGGCTACACCTTC.

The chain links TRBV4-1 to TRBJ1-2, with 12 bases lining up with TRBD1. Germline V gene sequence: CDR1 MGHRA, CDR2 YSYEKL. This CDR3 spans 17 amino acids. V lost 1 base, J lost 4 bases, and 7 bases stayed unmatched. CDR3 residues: CASSQGGQGAIGYGYTF. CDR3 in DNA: TGCGCCAGCAGCCAAGGGGGACAGGGGGCGATCGGCTATGGCTACACCTTC.

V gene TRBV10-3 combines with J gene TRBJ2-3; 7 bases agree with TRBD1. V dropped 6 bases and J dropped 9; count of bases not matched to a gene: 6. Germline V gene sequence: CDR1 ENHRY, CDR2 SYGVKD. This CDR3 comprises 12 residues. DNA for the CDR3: TGTGCCATCAGGGACTTAGGGGGCACGCAGTATTTT. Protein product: CAIRDLGGTQYF.

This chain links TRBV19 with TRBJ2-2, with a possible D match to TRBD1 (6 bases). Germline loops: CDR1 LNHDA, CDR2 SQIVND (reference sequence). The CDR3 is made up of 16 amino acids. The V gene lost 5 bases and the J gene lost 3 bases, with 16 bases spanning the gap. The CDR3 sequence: CASSSTGNLDTGELFF. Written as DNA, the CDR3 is TGTGCCAGTAGTTCCACAGGGAATCTGGACACCGGGGAGCTGTTTTTT.

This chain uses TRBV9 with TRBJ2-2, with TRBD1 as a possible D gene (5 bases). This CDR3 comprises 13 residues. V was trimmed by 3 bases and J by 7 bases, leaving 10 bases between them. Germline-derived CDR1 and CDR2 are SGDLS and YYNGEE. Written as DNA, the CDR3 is TGTGCCAGCAGCGGCAGCCAGGGCGGGGAGCTGTTTTTT. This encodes CASSGSQGGELFF.

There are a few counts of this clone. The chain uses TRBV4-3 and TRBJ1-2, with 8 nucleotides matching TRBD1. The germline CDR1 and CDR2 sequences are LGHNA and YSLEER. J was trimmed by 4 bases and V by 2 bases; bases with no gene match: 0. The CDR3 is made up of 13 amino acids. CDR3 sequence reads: CASSQQGAYGYTF. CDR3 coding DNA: TGCGCCAGCAGCCAACAGGGGGCCTATGGCTACACCTTC.

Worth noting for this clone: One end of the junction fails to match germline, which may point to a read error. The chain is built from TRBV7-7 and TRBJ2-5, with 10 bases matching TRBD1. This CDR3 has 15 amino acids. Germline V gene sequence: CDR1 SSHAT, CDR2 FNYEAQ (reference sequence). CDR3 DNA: TGTGCTAGCAGCGTAGGACAGGGGGGGGTAGAGACCCAGTACTTC. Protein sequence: CASSVGQGGVETQYF.

The DNA for the CDR3 is TGTGCCAGCAGCCCAGATCGGACAGGGGGCGGTTTTGGCTACACCTTC. Protein: CASSPDRTGGGFGYTF. The chain has TRBV5-4 and TRBJ1-2, with 11 bases matching TRBD1. Germline V gene lookup returns CDR1 SGHNT and CDR2 YYREEE (reference sequence). V gave up 4 bases and J gave up 7 bases; unmatched junction bases: 12. The CDR3 loop spans 16 amino acids.

CDR3 nucleotides: TGTGCCAGCAGTGAACCTCTAGCGTCGCAGTCCTACGAGCAGTACTTC. Protein product: CASSEPLASQSYEQYF. The rearrangement links TRBV2 to TRBJ2-7; TRBD2 is a possible D gene (6 bases). V lost 2 bases and J 1 base, leaving 15 bases between the germline ends. There are 16 residues in the CDR3. Germline values: CDR1 SNHLY, CDR2 FYNNEI.

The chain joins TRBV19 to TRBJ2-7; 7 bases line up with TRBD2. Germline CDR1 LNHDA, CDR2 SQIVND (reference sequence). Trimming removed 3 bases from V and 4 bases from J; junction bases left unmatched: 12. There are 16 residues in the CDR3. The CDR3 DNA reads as TGTGCCAGTAGTATCGCCGGCGGGAGTAATTTTTACGAGCAGTACTTC. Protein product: CASSIAGGSNFYEQYF.

This chain's CDR3 is CASSLSSSYEQYF. The CDR3 DNA reads as TGTGCCAGCAGCTTGAGTAGTTCCTACGAGCAGTACTTC. The chain recombines TRBV5-4 with TRBJ2-7; D gene ambiguous. Between the trimmed V and J ends, which lost 1 base and 1 base, there was a span of 6 bases. Germline lookup yields CDR1 SGHNT and CDR2 YYREEE (reference sequence). The length of the CDR3 is 13 residues.

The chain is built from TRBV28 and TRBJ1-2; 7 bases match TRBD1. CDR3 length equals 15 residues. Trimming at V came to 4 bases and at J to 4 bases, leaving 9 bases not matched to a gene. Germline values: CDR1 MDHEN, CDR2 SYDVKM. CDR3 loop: CASSSYRGLGYGYTF. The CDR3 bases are TGTGCCAGCAGTTCATACAGGGGCCTAGGCTATGGCTACACCTTC.

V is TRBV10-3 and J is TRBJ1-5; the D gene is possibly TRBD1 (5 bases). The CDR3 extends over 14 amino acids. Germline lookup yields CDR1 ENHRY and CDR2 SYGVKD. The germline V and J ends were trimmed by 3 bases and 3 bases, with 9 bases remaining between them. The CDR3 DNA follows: TGTGCCATCAGTGATGGGGGGAACAATCAGCCCCAGCATTTT. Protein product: CAISDGGNNQPQHF.